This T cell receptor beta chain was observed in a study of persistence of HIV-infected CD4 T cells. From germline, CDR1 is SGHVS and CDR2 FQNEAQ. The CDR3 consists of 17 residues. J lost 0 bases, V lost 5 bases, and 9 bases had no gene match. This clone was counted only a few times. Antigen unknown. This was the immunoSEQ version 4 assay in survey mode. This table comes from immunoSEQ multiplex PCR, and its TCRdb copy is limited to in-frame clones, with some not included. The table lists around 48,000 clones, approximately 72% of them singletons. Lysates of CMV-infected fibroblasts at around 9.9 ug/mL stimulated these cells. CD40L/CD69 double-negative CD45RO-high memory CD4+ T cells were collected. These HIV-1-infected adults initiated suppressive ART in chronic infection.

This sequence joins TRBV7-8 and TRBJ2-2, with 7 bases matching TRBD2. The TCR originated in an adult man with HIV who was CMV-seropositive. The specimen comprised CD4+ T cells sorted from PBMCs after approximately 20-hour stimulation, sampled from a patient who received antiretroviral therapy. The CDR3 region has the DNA TGTGCCAGCAGCCGCCGGTGGGGGGGGGCGAACACCGGGGAGCTGTTTTTT. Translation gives CASSRRWGGANTGELFF.